This is a list of T cell receptor beta chains from one sample in a study of a mutant IDH1 vaccine in newly diagnosed glioma. This table comes from immunoSEQ multiplex PCR, and its TCRdb copy is limited to in-frame clones, with some not included. Of 50,000 to 75,000 clones in the sample, 91% were seen once. The sequences come from PBMCs, collected from a glioma patient treated with radiotherapy, temozolomide or both. The receptors come from a man in his forties or fifties with glioma. Both conserved end residues are trimmed from each CDR3.

cdr3_aa	j_call	v_call
ASSPGIITGELF	TRBJ2-2	TRBV11-2
ASRLGTALLREEY	TRBJ2-7	TRBV2
ASSKQQETQY	TRBJ2-5	TRBV5-8
ASRETGALSGGYT	TRBJ1-2	TRBV6-4
ASSSLREGYNEQF	TRBJ2-1	TRBV28
ASSPDRGSNQPQH	TRBJ1-5	TRBV5-4
ASSQESRGRGTDTQY	TRBJ2-3	TRBV4-2
AWADSSSYNSPLH	TRBJ1-6	TRBV30
ASCPDGLGAREQF	TRBJ2-1	TRBV7-2
ASSEAGGATYEQY	TRBJ2-7	TRBV6-1
ASSETGGADTQY	TRBJ2-3	TRBV10-1
ASSLFQGASPYNEQF	TRBJ2-1	TRBV5-6
ASSDTGTPSYNEQF	TRBJ2-1	TRBV25-1
ASSLNRVTDTQY	TRBJ2-3	TRBV7-2
ASRGRASDTQY	TRBJ2-3	TRBV2
ASRSSGGDEQF	TRBJ2-1	TRBV2
ASSQGLPLV	TRBJ2-1	TRBV6-5
AWSDSGRGDGYT	TRBJ1-2	TRBV30
ASRSIRGGYT	TRBJ1-2	TRBV7-6
ASRDTISYNSPLH	TRBJ1-6	TRBV6-5
ASSEGVSLSEQY	TRBJ2-7	TRBV9
ASSPSRGSRNTIY	TRBJ1-3	TRBV18
ASSLMHHTQY	TRBJ2-3	TRBV6-1
ASRLGQLNTEAF	TRBJ1-1	TRBV6-1
ASSIDRGYEQY	NA	TRBV19
ASSQEIRGPNSPLH	TRBJ1-6	TRBV5-4
ASSQDRMGLRVGYT	TRBJ1-2	TRBV4-3
ASSQAPWRGALEQETQY	TRBJ2-5	TRBV4-1
ASSPRTSSYEQY	TRBJ2-7	TRBV9
ASRVSGSPGETQY	TRBJ2-5	TRBV10-2
ASSVAVWQNEQF	TRBJ2-1	TRBV9
ARRAGQGRTEAF	TRBJ1-1	TRBV30
ASSLGPRVGGDTGELF	TRBJ2-2	TRBV7-9
AWRTLAGLTGELF	TRBJ2-2	TRBV30
ASGTGRNTIY	TRBJ1-3	TRBV28
ASSPDTDTQY	TRBJ2-3	TRBV18
SVGGAAQETQY	TRBJ2-5	TRBV29-1
ATREGENTEAF	TRBJ1-1	TRBV19
ASSRQRTGQTGELF	TRBJ2-2	TRBV25-1
ASSQVVKGPTDTQY	TRBJ2-3	TRBV4-3
ASSPRQNTEAF	TRBJ1-1	TRBV18
ASTESSFYEQF	TRBJ2-1	TRBV2
ASKTGGNPEGYT	TRBJ1-2	TRBV2
ASRSSGLAKNIQY	TRBJ2-4	TRBV28
ASSLRGLNPYEQY	TRBJ2-7	TRBV5-1
ASKKVGGDEQF	TRBJ2-1	TRBV6-1
ASSFSRLQVLSSPLH	TRBJ1-6	TRBV28
ASGDRVYGYT	TRBJ1-2	TRBV9
ARGATTAGELF	TRBJ2-2	TRBV30
ASSLVGTAGLLYNEQF	TRBJ2-1	TRBV11-2
ASSEGGDTSYEQY	TRBJ2-7	TRBV2
ASSSQGLGSYEQY	NA	TRBV7-6
ASGQGGYEQY	TRBJ2-7	TRBV19
ASSQHILAGGLSYNEQF	TRBJ2-1	TRBV4-2
ASRGSSDTGELF	TRBJ2-2	TRBV6-5
ASSRRELRNTGELF	TRBJ2-2	TRBV13
ASSPRGYYSNQPQH	TRBJ1-5	TRBV28
ASSTNTGEDGYT	TRBJ1-2	TRBV5-1